This T cell receptor beta chain was retrieved from a study of identical twins (TCRdb year 2016). The study in broad terms: The study deep-sequenced TCR alpha and beta repertoires from monozygotic twins, unrelated adults of various ages and cord blood to test whether fetal clonotypes persist. To rule out contamination, replicate twin experiments were performed at different times with different library preparation protocols.

The library was built by means of 5' RACE. The data were produced on an Illumina HiSeq 2000. Template switching introduced a universal primer binding site; the final cDNA contained a unique molecular identifier, enabling accurate counting of TCR cDNA molecules. Specific primers in the conserved constant-segment region were used to synthesize first-strand cDNA for TCR alpha and beta chains. To control for contamination, every cDNA library was double barcoded, receiving both a SMART-Mk sample barcode and Illumina barcodes. TruSeq adapter sequences, together with Illumina sample barcodes, were added in two successive PCR steps. The TCR alpha and beta cDNA libraries were sequenced on the Illumina HiSeq platform using custom primers. Per the authors' processing: MiGEC was used to process raw reads and extract unique molecular identifiers, and MiXCR was used to find CDR3 positions. Recombination models were inferred per individual with the repgenHMM and IGoR tools using an EM algorithm. Shared clonotypes were analyzed with the tcR package in R, and sharing was normalized by the product of cloneset sizes. To study raw recombination free of thymic and clonal selection effects, out-of-frame nonproductive sequences were analyzed. TCRdb's own reprocessing of the public reads used fastp at Q25 and MiXCR and kept productive beta chains. Entries that share a CDR3 protein sequence are merged under the most common genes and DNA. TCRdb's processing, not the authors', yielded these V and J calls. The sample table contains 300,000 to 350,000 distinct CDR3 sequences; only one count was recorded for roughly 12% of them. The biggest ten clones account for 7.2% of the sample.

In regard to this clonotype: Its binding antigen is unknown. No much larger clone exists at a distance of one base, and base qualities are not known.

Every donor in the study was a healthy Caucasian. Three pairs of female monozygotic twins, all aged about 18 to 30 years, were included in the twin cohort. Positive isolation kits from Invitrogen were used to isolate the CD4+ and CD8+ T cell populations. Broader findings and caveats from the paper: Compared with coincidental sharing between unrelated individuals, an excess of low generation-probability sequences was observed among out-of-frame TCR alpha sequences shared between twins. Excess twin sharing in beta out-of-frame sequences was weaker because fewer shared sequences lowered the signal-to-noise ratio. Out-of-frame TCR alpha sharing in monozygotic twins was systematically underestimated by recombination models, whereas sharing between unrelated individuals was in agreement with the recombination models. Fewer insertions were carried by abundant cord blood beta clonotypes, a similar but weaker trend appeared in young adult naive repertoires, and no such trend appeared in memory repertoires. Because the same donors could not be followed over many years, conclusions were based on cross-sectional statistical analysis. Invariant T cells such as MAIT and iNKT could partly confound zero-insertion analyses, though diverse VJ usage argued against this for most clonotypes.

The germline V gene supplies CDR1 ENHRY and CDR2 SYGVKD. Including the terminal cysteine and phenylalanine, the CDR3 comprises 17 residues. The kept DNA is CDR3 alone, 51 bases in frame from the first base. V is pruned by 6 bases and J by 0 bases, leaving 11 bases of the junction without a gene match. This same sample was also part of a study on yellow fever vaccine responses in identical twins. As described in the second report: According to the authors, the vaccine-induced T cell response in identical twins seemed to be partly convergent and partly specific to each individual. Focusing on identical twins, the study followed the T cell clones that responded to the vaccine, and did so with precision.

This sequence originates from a woman aged 18-35 years in good health. The rearranged chain carries TRBV10-3 and TRBJ2-1, and 7 junction bases match TRBD2. Sequenced: CD8+ T cells sorted from blood. The nucleotides read TGTGCCATCAGCAGCGTGACTAGCCGCAGCTCCTACAATGAGCAGTTCTTC. Its translation is CAISSVTSRSSYNEQFF.